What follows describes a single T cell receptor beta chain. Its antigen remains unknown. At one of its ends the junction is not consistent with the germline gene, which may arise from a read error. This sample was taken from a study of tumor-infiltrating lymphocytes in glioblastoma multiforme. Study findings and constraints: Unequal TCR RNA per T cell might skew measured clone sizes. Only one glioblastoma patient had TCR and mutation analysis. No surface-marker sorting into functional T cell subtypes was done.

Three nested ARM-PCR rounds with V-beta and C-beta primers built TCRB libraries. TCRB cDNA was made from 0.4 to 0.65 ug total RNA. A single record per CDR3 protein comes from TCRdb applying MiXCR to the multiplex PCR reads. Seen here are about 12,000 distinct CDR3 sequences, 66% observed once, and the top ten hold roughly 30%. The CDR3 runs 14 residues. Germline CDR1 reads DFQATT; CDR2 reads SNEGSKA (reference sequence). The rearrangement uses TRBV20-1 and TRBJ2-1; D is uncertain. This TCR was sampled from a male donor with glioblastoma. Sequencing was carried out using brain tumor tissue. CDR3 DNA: TGCAGTGCTAGAGACAGAACACATTACAATGAACAGTTCTTC. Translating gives CSARDRTHYNEQFF.